Listed below are T cell receptor beta chains from one sample, sequenced in a study of blood T cells in healthy people across ages. Using its own MiXCR run on the 5' RACE reads, TCRdb lists one record per CDR3 protein. The table includes about 680,000 distinct CDR3 sequences, 49% detected once. The sample taken for sequencing was blood. These TCRs come from a woman aged 60-75 years in good health. Both conserved end residues are part of each CDR3.

CDR3 protein: CASSLPTRRNTEAFF; V gene: TRBV7-2; J gene: TRBJ1-1
CDR3 protein: CSARLASDEQFF; V gene: TRBV20-1; J gene: TRBJ2-1
CDR3 protein: CSATERFAETQYF; V gene: TRBV20-1; J gene: TRBJ2-5
CDR3 protein: CASSFPASGSYEQFF; V gene: TRBV28; J gene: TRBJ2-1
CDR3 protein: CASSQEQESTEAFF; V gene: TRBV7-2; J gene: TRBJ1-1
CDR3 protein: CSAPPPGRETQYF; V gene: TRBV20-1; J gene: TRBJ2-5
CDR3 protein: CASSQEASGSTQYF; V gene: TRBV4-2; J gene: TRBJ2-3
CDR3 protein: CSAVGGGGYTF; V gene: TRBV20-1; J gene: TRBJ1-2
CDR3 protein: CSVGGVLTDTQYF; V gene: TRBV29-1; J gene: TRBJ2-3
CDR3 protein: CASSSGTGGEQFF; V gene: TRBV7-2; J gene: TRBJ2-1
CDR3 protein: CSAGDRRSYEQYF; V gene: TRBV20-1; J gene: TRBJ2-7
CDR3 protein: CSAKGTSGTSSYNEQFF; V gene: TRBV20-1; J gene: TRBJ2-1
CDR3 protein: CASSGAGGETQYF; V gene: TRBV2; J gene: TRBJ2-5
CDR3 protein: CSVGGQGSTEAFF; V gene: TRBV29-1; J gene: TRBJ1-1
CDR3 protein: CASSLARDSGSTYEQYF; V gene: TRBV7-9; J gene: TRBJ2-7
CDR3 protein: CASSRRPDSGNTIYF; V gene: TRBV27; J gene: TRBJ1-3
CDR3 protein: CASSLVRPGGETQYF; V gene: TRBV7-2; J gene: TRBJ2-5
CDR3 protein: CASSPSTSLYYGYTF; V gene: TRBV28; J gene: TRBJ1-2
CDR3 protein: CASSQVGGKTYEQYF; V gene: TRBV4-3; J gene: TRBJ2-7
CDR3 protein: CASSQDGIRVHGYTF; V gene: TRBV4-2; J gene: TRBJ1-2
CDR3 protein: CASSSDGTRTDTQYF; V gene: TRBV11-2; J gene: TRBJ2-3
CDR3 protein: CAWRGHRQYF; V gene: TRBV30; J gene: TRBJ2-4
CDR3 protein: CSARVQPADTQYF; V gene: TRBV20-1; J gene: TRBJ2-3
CDR3 protein: CASSQVATGLNEQFF; V gene: TRBV4-3; J gene: TRBJ2-1
CDR3 protein: CASSQLPRGRYEQFF; V gene: TRBV14; J gene: TRBJ2-1
CDR3 protein: CASSLIGSRDTQYF; V gene: TRBV5-1; J gene: TRBJ2-3
CDR3 protein: CSVAAVAKNIQYF; V gene: TRBV29-1; J gene: TRBJ2-4
CDR3 protein: CASSYTGGSYEQYF; V gene: TRBV3-1; J gene: TRBJ2-7
CDR3 protein: CATSRDPSADTQYF; V gene: TRBV15; J gene: TRBJ2-3
CDR3 protein: CASSVVGTGGGEQFF; V gene: TRBV9; J gene: TRBJ2-1
CDR3 protein: CASSYLGFEAFF; V gene: TRBV6-2/TRBV6-3; J gene: TRBJ1-1
CDR3 protein: CASRLTIAGGEQFF; V gene: TRBV28; J gene: TRBJ2-1
CDR3 protein: CASSQAQGGARSSYEQYF; V gene: TRBV4-2; J gene: TRBJ2-7
CDR3 protein: CARTGQHNEQFF; V gene: TRBV10-3; J gene: TRBJ2-1
CDR3 protein: CASSRTGNTGELFF; V gene: TRBV11-2; J gene: TRBJ2-2
CDR3 protein: CTISDGRVAKNIQYF; V gene: TRBV10-3; J gene: NA
CDR3 protein: CASSQRDEKLFF; V gene: TRBV3-1; J gene: TRBJ1-4
CDR3 protein: CASSEPGQGIYEQYF; V gene: TRBV6-5; J gene: NA
CDR3 protein: CASSNNKAGGSPANIQYF; V gene: TRBV21-1; J gene: TRBJ2-4
CDR3 protein: CASSVGLARGNNEQFF; V gene: TRBV9; J gene: TRBJ2-1
CDR3 protein: CSLPGDNEQFF; V gene: TRBV20-1; J gene: TRBJ2-1
CDR3 protein: CASSKEPLNEQYF; V gene: TRBV5-1; J gene: TRBJ2-7
CDR3 protein: CASSFQRGGRTLNEQFF; V gene: TRBV7-2; J gene: TRBJ2-1
CDR3 protein: CASSHPTGGQETQYF; V gene: TRBV7-9; J gene: NA
CDR3 protein: CASSHPTFAGKQYF; V gene: TRBV6-2/TRBV6-3; J gene: TRBJ2-7
CDR3 protein: CSARSNRASYNEQFF; V gene: TRBV20-1; J gene: TRBJ2-1
CDR3 protein: CSVEGRYTGELFF; V gene: TRBV29-1; J gene: TRBJ2-2
CDR3 protein: CATKARSSYNEQFF; V gene: TRBV7-2; J gene: TRBJ2-1
CDR3 protein: CASSDTGDSPLHF; V gene: TRBV6-1; J gene: TRBJ1-6
CDR3 protein: CASSQDLSDRGIRGYGYTF; V gene: TRBV4-3; J gene: TRBJ1-2
CDR3 protein: CAIKTGGKITEAFF; V gene: TRBV10-3; J gene: TRBJ1-1
CDR3 protein: CASSLGQLNQPQHF; V gene: TRBV28; J gene: TRBJ1-5